Listed below are T cell receptor beta chains from one sample, sequenced in a study of T cells after yellow fever vaccination. TCRdb passed the 5' RACE reads through MiXCR, listing each CDR3 protein once. Of approximately 120,000 distinct CDR3 sequences in the sample, more than 6.5% were seen once. The starting material was CD4+ T cells sorted from PBMCs, obtained about 10 days after the first yellow fever vaccination. The receptor set was obtained from a man aged 18 to 30 who received the YFV17D yellow fever vaccine. Each CDR3 is given with its conserved first and last residue. Fields, in order: J gene, D gene, clone size, V gene, CDR3 DNA, CDR3 protein. D genes are given only for firm matches. Rows may omit the clone size; those that give it use once, few, many or a size class.

TRBJ1-1	-	many	TRBV2	TGTGCCAGCAAAATCGACAGATTGAACACTGAAGCTTTCTTT	CASKIDRLNTEAFF
TRBJ2-7	-	many	TRBV7-9	TGTGCCAGCAGCTCCCTTCATGGCGAGCAGTACTTC	CASSSLHGEQYF
TRBJ1-6	-	many	TRBV5-6	TGCGCCAGCAGCTTGGCCGGGAGCTCCTATAATTCACCCCTCCACTTT	CASSLAGSSYNSPLHF
TRBJ1-1	-	many	TRBV5-6	TGTGCCAGCAGCTTGGTGGGGTCCAGACGCACTGAAGCTTTCTTT	CASSLVGSRRTEAFF
TRBJ1-3	-	many	TRBV9	TGTGCCAGCAGCGAAGGGGGGGGACGCGATATTGGAAACACCATATATTTT	CASSEGGGRDIGNTIYF
TRBJ1-3	-	many	TRBV12-3/TRBV12-4	TGTGCCAGCAGCGGCGGAGGGGTTGGAAACACCATATATTTT	CASSGGGVGNTIYF
TRBJ1-2	-	many	TRBV11-1	TGTGCCAGCAGCTTCCGGGAAAAGGCAGGGGAAGGTAGCTCCTATGGCTACACCTTC	CASSFREKAGEGSSYGYTF
TRBJ1-5	TRBD1	few	TRBV30	TGTGCCTGGAGTGCTGGACAGGGAGATCAGCCCCAGCATTTT	CAWSAGQGDQPQHF
TRBJ2-2	-	many	TRBV7-3	TGTGCCAGCAGCTTAGGTGGTCCCGACACCGGGGAGCTGTTTTTT	CASSLGGPDTGELFF
TRBJ1-2	-	many	TRBV6-5	TGTGCCAGCAGTTCCGCAGGGTCCTTAATAGGCTACACCTTC	CASSSAGSLIGYTF
TRBJ2-1	TRBD2	many	TRBV5-6	TGTGCCAGCAGCTTGGCATTAGCGGGGGACTACAATGAGCAGTTCTTC	CASSLALAGDYNEQFF
TRBJ1-2	-	many	TRBV6-5	TGTGCCAGCAGTCATCGGACAGCTTATGGCTACACCTTC	CASSHRTAYGYTF
TRBJ2-5	TRBD1	many	TRBV7-2	TGTGCCAGCAGCAACAGGGGGCGCCGAGAGACCCAGTACTTC	CASSNRGRRETQYF
TRBJ1-4	TRBD1	many	TRBV12-3/TRBV12-4	TGTGCCAGCAGTCCGGACAGGGGGCGAGGGGATGAAAAACTGTTTTTT	CASSPDRGRGDEKLFF
TRBJ2-3	-	many	TRBV18	TGTGCCAGCTCACCAATTTCGGCCCCAGATACGCAGTATTTT	CASSPISAPDTQYF
TRBJ2-2	-	-	TRBV5-1	TGCGCCAGCAGCAGCTCCGGGCCCCCGAACACCGGGGAGCTGTTTTTT	CASSSSGPPNTGELFF
TRBJ2-4	TRBD1	many	TRBV11-1	TGTGCCAGCAGCTCCTCACAGGGGGCGAAAAACATTCAGTACTTC	CASSSSQGAKNIQYF
TRBJ1-2	TRBD1	many	TRBV6-5	TGTGCCAGCAGTTCGGACAGGGGTCACAAAGTAGATGGCTACACCTTC	CASSSDRGHKVDGYTF
TRBJ2-2	-	many	TRBV5-1	TGCGCCAGCAGCTTGGAACTTTTGTGGGGTGGGGAGCTGTTTTTT	CASSLELLWGGELFF
TRBJ1-1	-	many	TRBV7-2	TGTGCCAGCAGCTCTACAGGGAATGAAGCTTTCTTT	CASSSTGNEAFF
TRBJ2-2	-	many	TRBV12-3/TRBV12-4	TGTGCCAGCACGTCCGAAGGGGAGTCAGGCAACACCGGGGAGCTGTTTTTT	CASTSEGESGNTGELFF
TRBJ2-3	-	many	TRBV7-2	TGTGCCAGCAGCCTCCTAGTAGTGGATACGCAGTATTTT	CASSLLVVDTQYF